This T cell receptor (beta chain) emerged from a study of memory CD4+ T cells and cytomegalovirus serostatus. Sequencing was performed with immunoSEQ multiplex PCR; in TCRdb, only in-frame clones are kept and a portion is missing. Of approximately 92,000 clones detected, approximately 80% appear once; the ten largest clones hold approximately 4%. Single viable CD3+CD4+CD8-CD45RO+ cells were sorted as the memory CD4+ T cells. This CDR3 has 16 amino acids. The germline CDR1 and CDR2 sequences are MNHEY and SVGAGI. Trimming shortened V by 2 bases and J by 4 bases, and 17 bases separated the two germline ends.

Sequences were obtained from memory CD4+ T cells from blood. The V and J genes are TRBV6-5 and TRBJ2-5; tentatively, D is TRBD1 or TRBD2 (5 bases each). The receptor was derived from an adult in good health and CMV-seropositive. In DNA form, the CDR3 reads TGTGCCAGCAGTTACCGGACCTGGGGGTCGGGAGAGACCCAGTACTTC. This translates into CASSYRTWGSGETQYF.